The following is a T cell receptor (beta chain) sequence with its context. This entry comes from a study of blood T cell repertoires in COVID-19. Study-wide background: Sites in the United States, Italy and Spain provided acute and convalescent COVID-19 samples.

The assay was immunoSEQ multiplex PCR, and TCRdb's table has in-frame clones only and misses some. The sample records about 400,000 clones, about 88% being singletons. The source is a human donor in a cohort sampled during active COVID-19. Sequences were obtained from peripheral blood.

CDR3 DNA: TGTGCTTCAACTAGGCGGTCGCGGAGCCTTAATGAGCAGTTCTTC. It specifies CASTRRSRSLNEQFF. V is TRBV28 and J is TRBJ2-1, with a tentative D call TRBD2 (5 bases). The CDR3 sequence is 15 residues long. Looked up from germline, CDR1 is MDHEN and CDR2 is SYDVKM.